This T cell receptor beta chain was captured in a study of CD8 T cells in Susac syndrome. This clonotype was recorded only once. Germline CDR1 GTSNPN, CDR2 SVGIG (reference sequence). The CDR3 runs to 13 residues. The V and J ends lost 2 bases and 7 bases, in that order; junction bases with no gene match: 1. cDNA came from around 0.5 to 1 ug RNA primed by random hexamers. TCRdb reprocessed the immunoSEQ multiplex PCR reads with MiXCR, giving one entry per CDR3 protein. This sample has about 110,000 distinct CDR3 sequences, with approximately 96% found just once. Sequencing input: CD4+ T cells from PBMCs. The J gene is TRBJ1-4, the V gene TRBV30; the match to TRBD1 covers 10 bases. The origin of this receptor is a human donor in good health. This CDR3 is CAWSRDRGEKLFF. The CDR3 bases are TGTGCCTGGAGTAGGGACAGGGGTGAAAAACTGTTTTTT. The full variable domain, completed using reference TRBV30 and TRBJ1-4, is SQTIHQWPATLVQPVGSPLSLECTVEGTSNPNLYWYRQAAGRGLQLLFYSVGIGQISSEVPQNLSASRPQDRQFILSSKKLLLSDSGFYLCAWSRDRGEKLFFGSGTQLSVL.